The entry below gives a single T cell receptor (beta chain) sequence along with its context. This sample is drawn from a study of blood T cell repertoires in COVID-19. Overall study: The United States, Italy and Spain were the sources of the acute and convalescent COVID-19 samples. T cells, B-cell-depleted T cells, or PBMCs provided the cDNA or gDNA that served as material.

Only in-frame clones appear in the TCRdb table, and some are missing; sequencing was by immunoSEQ multiplex PCR. The sample lists some 180,000 clones; approximately 80% were seen once. The CDR3 runs 14 residues. The ends were cut back, 3 bases at V and 1 base at J, with 10 bases in the middle. CDR1 is SGDLS and CDR2 is YYNGEE in the germline V gene. The sequencing sample was made of peripheral blood. The receptor comes from a woman aged 40-49 years with COVID-19, enrolled during active disease. The chain links TRBV9 to TRBJ2-5; a possible D gene is TRBD2 (6 bases). In nucleotides, the CDR3 is TGTGCCAGCAGCGGTGGGGGGTCCCAAGAGACCCAGTACTTC. It codes for CASSGGGSQETQYF. The variable domain in full, completed from reference TRBV9 and TRBJ2-5, reads DSGVTQTPKHLITATGQRVTLRCSPRSGDLSVYWYQQSLDQGLQFLIQYYNGEERAKGNILERFSAQQFPDLHSELNLSSLELGDSALYFCASSGGGSQETQYFGPGTRLLVL.